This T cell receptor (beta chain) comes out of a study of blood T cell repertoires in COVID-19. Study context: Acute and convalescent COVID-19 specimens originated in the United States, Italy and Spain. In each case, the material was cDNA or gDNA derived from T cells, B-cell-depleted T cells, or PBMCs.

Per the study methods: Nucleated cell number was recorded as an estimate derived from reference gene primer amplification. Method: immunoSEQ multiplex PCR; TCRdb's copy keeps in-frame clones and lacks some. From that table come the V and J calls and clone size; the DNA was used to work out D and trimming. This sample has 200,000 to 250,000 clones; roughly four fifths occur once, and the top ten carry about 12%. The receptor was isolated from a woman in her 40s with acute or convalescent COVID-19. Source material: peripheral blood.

This chain's CDR3 is CASSFSDRGEQYF. The CDR3, as DNA: TGTGCCAGCAGTTTCTCGGACAGGGGCGAGCAGTACTTC. The chain joins TRBV6-2 or TRBV6-3 to TRBJ2-7, with 9 positions matching TRBD1. Germline lookup yields CDR1 MNHEY and CDR2 SVGEGT. The V segment lost 4 bases and the J segment 6 bases; nucleotides outside the gene matches: 4. The CDR3 runs 13 residues.